The clone carrying this T cell receptor (beta chain) has only a few counts. The antigen remains unidentified. This PCR relied on a set of 60 Vbeta primers and 13 Jbeta primers. TCRdb's copy holds only in-frame clones and misses some; the assay was immunoSEQ multiplex PCR. The top ten hold around 13% of the sample, which has about 150,000 clones, 60% to 85% seen once. The CDR3 is 15 amino acids. The V end lost 4 bases, the J end lost 2 bases, and 14 bases lay between the germline ends. Germline assignment: CDR1 SGHDN and CDR2 FVKESK. This specimen comes from a study of cytomegalovirus exposure and HLA in healthy donors. Notes on the study in general: The authors enumerated some 160 TCR beta chains as linked to cytomegalovirus. Immune exposure information available was restricted to CMV serostatus.

The V and J genes are TRBV14 and TRBJ2-5; D is perhaps TRBD1 (6 bases). The receptor comes from a man aged 40-49 years in good health and CMV-seropositive. Sample: PBMCs. CDR3 loop: CASSPRTVSQETQYF. The CDR3 region has the DNA TGTGCCAGCAGCCCGAGGACAGTGTCGCAAGAGACCCAGTACTTC.